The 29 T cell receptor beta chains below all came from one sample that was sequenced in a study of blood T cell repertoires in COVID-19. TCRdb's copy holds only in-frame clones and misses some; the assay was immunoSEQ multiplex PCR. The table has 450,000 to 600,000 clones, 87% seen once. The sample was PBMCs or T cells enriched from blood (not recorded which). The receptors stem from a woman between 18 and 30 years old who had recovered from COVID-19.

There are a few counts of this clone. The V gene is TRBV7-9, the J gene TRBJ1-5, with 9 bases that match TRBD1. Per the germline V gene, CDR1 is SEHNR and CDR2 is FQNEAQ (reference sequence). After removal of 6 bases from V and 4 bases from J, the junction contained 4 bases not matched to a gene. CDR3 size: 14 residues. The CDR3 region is CASRPGQGNQPQHF. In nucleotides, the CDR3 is TGTGCCAGCAGGCCGGGACAGGGTAATCAGCCCCAGCATTTT.

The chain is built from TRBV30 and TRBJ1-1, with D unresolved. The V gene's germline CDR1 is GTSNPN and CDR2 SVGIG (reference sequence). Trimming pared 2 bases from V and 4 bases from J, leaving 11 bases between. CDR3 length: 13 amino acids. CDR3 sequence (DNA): TGTGCCTGGAGTACGCCGGGTCCCACTGAAGCTTTCTTT. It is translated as CAWSTPGPTEAFF.

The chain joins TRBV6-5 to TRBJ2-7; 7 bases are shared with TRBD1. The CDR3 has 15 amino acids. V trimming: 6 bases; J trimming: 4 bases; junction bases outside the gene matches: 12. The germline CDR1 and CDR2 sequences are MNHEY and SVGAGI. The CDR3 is CASSRMRDRAYEQYF. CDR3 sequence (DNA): TGTGCCAGCAGCCGAATGAGGGACAGAGCGTACGAGCAGTACTTC.

The CDR3 bases are TGTGCCTGGAGTGCCGGCGGGGCGACCCAAGAGACCCAGTACTTC. Translating gives CAWSAGGATQETQYF. J is TRBJ2-5 and V is TRBV30; a weak D match, TRBD2 (6 bases). This CDR3 has 15 residues. V lost 1 base and J lost 1, with 13 bases in between. The germline V gene encodes CDR1 GTSNPN and CDR2 SVGIG (reference sequence).

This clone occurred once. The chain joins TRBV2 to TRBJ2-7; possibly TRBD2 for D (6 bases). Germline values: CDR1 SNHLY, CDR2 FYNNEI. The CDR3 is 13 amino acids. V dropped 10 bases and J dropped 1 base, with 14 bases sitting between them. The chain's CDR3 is CANGRGGSYEQYF. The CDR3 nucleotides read TGTGCCAACGGGCGGGGAGGATCCTACGAGCAGTACTTC.

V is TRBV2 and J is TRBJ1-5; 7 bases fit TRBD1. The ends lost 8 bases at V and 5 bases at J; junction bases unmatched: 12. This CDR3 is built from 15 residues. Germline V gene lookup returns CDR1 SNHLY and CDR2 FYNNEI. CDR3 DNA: TGTGCCAGCGCCGACAGGGCCCTAAAATATCAGCCCCAGCATTTT. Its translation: CASADRALKYQPQHF.

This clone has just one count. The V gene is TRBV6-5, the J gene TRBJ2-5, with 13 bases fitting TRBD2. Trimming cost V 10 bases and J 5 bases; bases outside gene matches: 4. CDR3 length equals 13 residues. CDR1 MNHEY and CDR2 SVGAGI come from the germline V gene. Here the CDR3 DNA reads TGTGCCACTGGGACTAGCGGGGCTGAGACCCAGTACTTC. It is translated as CATGTSGAETQYF.

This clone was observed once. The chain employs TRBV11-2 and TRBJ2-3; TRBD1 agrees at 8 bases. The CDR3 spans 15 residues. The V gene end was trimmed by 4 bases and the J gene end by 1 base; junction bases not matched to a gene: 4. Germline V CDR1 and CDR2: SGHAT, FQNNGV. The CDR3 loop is CASSSQGAGTDTQYF. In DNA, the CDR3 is TGTGCCAGCAGCTCTCAGGGGGCTGGCACAGATACGCAGTATTTT.

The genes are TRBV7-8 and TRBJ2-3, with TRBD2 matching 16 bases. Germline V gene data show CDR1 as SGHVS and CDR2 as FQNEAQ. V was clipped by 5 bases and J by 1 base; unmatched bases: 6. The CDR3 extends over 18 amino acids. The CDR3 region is CASSPGTSGGGRTDTQYF. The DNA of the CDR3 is TGTGCCAGCAGCCCCGGGACTAGCGGGGGGGGACGCACAGATACGCAGTATTTT. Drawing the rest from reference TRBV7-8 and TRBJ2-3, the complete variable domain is GAGVSQSPRYKVAKRGQDVALRCDPISGHVSLFWYQQALGQGPEFLTYFQNEAQLDKSGLPSDRFFAERPEGSVSTLKIQRTQQEDSAVYLCASSPGTSGGGRTDTQYFGPGTRLTVL.

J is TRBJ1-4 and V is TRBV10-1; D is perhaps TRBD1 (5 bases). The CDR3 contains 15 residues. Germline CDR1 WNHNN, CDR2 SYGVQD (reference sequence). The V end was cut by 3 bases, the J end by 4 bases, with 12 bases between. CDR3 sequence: CASSEGSGDNEKLFF. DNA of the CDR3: TGCGCCAGCAGTGAAGGTTCGGGGGATAATGAAAAACTGTTTTTT.

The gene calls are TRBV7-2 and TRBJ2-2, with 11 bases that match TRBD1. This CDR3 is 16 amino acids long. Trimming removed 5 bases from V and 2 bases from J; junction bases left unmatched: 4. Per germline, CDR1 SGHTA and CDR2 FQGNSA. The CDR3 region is CASSLGTGGNTGELFF. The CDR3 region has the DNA TGTGCCAGCAGCCTAGGGACAGGGGGAAACACCGGGGAGCTGTTTTTT.

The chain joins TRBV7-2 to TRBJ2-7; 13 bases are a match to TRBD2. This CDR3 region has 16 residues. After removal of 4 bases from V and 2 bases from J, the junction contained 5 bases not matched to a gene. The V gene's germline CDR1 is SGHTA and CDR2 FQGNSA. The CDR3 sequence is CASSSGLAGRPYEQYF. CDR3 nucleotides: TGTGCCAGCAGCTCGGGACTAGCGGGGAGACCCTACGAGCAGTACTTC. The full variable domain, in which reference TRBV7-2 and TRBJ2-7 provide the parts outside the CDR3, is GAGVSQSPSNKVTEKGKDVELRCDPISGHTALYWYRQSLGQGLEFLIYFQGNSAPDKSGLPSDRFSAERTGGSVSTLTIQRTQQEDSAVYLCASSSGLAGRPYEQYFGPGTRLTVT.

The CDR3 DNA is TGTGCCACCAGCAGAGGTGGCCAGGGGAGAGCGAATTCACCCCTCCACTTT. The encoded protein is CATSRGGQGRANSPLHF. This chain links TRBV15 with TRBJ1-6; D perhaps matches TRBD1 (6 bases). The CDR3 contains 17 residues. CDR1 is LNHNV and CDR2 is YYDKDF in the germline V gene (reference sequence). Trimming shortened V by 1 base and J by 7 bases, and 17 bases separated the two germline ends.

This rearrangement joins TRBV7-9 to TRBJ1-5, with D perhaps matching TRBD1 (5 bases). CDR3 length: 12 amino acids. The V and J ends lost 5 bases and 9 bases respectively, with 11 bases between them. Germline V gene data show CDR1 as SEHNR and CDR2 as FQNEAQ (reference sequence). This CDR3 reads CASSPRGRPQHF. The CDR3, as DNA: TGTGCCAGCAGCCCGCGGGGGAGGCCCCAGCATTTT. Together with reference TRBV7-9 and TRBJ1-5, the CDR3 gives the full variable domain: DTGVSQNPRHKITKRGQNVTFRCDPISEHNRLYWYRQTLGQGPEFLTYFQNEAQLEKSRLLSDRFSAERPKGSFSTLEIQRTEQGDSAMYLCASSPRGRPQHFGDGTRLSIL.

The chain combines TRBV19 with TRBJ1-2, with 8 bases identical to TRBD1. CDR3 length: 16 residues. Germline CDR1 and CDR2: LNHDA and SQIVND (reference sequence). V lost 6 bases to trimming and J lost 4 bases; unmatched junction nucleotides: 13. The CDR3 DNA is TGTGCCAGTAGGACCGGGACAGGTGCCCCCTTCTATGGCTACACCTTC. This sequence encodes CASRTGTGAPFYGYTF.

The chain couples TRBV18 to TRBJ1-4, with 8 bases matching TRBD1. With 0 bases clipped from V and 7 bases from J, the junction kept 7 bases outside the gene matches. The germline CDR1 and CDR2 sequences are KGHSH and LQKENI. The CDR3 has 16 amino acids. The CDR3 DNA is TGTGCCAGCTCACCACCGGACGGGACAGGCTCTGAAAAACTGTTTTTT. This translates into CASSPPDGTGSEKLFF. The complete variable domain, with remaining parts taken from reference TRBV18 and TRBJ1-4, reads NAGVMQNPRHLVRRRGQEARLRCSPMKGHSHVYWYRQLPEEGLKFMVYLQKENIIDESGMPKERFSAEFPKEGPSILRIQQVVRGDSAAYFCASSPPDGTGSEKLFFGSGTQLSVL.

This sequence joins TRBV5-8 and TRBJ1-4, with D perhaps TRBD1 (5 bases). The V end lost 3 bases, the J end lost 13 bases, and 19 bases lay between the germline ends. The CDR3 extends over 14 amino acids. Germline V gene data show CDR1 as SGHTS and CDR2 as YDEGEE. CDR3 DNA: TGTGCCAGCAGCTCGAACAGGCAGTCGGCAGGACTGTTTTTT. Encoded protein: CASSSNRQSAGLFF.

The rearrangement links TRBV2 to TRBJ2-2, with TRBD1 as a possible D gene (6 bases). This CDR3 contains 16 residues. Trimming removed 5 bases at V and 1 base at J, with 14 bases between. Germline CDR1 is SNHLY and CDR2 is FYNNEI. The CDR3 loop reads CASSPQGIRNTGELFF. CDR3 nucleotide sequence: TGTGCCAGCAGTCCCCAGGGGATTCGGAACACCGGGGAGCTGTTTTTT.

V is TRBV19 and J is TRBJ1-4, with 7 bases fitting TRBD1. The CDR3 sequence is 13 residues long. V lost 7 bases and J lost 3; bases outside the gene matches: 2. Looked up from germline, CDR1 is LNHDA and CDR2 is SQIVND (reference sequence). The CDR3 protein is CASTGQANEKLFF. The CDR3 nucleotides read TGTGCCAGTACTGGACAGGCTAATGAAAAACTGTTTTTT.

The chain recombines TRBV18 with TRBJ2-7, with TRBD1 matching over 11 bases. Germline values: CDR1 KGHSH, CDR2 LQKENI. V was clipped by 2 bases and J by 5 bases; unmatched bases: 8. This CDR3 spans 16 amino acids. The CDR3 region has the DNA TGTGCCAGCTCACCATTTTCTGGACAGGGGGCCGACGAGCAGTACTTC. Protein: CASSPFSGQGADEQYF.

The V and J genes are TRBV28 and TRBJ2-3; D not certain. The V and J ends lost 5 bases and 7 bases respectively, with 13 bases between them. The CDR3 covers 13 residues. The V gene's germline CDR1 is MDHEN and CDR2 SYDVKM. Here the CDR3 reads CASSPPSVNTQYF. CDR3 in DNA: TGTGCCAGCAGTCCTCCTTCGGTGAATACGCAGTATTTT. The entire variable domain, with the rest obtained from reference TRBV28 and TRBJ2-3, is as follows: DVKVTQSSRYLVKRTGEKVFLECVQDMDHENMFWYRQDPGLGLRLIYFSYDVKMKEKGDIPEGYSVSREKKERFSLILESASTNQTSMYLCASSPPSVNTQYFGPGTRLTVL.

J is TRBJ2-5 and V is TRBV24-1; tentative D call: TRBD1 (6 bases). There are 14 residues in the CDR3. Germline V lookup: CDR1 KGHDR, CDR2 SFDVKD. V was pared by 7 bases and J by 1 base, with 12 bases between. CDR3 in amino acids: CATSNQGIQETQYF. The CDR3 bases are TGTGCCACCAGCAATCAGGGGATCCAAGAGACCCAGTACTTC.

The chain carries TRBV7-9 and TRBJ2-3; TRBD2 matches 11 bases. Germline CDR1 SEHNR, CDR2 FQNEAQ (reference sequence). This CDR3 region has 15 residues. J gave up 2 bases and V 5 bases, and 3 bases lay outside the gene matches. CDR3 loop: CASSRGLADTDTQYF. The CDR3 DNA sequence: TGTGCCAGCAGCCGGGGACTAGCGGACACAGATACGCAGTATTTT.

CDR3 residues: CASREEGGYGYTF. The CDR3 nucleotides are TGCGCCAGCAGGGAGGAAGGGGGCTATGGCTACACCTTC. The rearrangement links TRBV5-1 to TRBJ1-2; maybe TRBD1 (6 bases). The ends were cut back, 5 bases at V and 4 bases at J, with 12 bases in the middle. The CDR3 length is 13 residues. The germline gives CDR1 SGHRS, CDR2 YFSETQ.

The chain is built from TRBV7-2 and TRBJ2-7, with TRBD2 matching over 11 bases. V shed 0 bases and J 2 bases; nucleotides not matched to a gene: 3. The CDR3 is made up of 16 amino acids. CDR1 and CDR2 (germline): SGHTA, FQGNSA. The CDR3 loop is CASSLAPSGGTYEQYF. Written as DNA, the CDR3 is TGTGCCAGCAGCTTAGCCCCTAGCGGGGGGACCTACGAGCAGTACTTC.

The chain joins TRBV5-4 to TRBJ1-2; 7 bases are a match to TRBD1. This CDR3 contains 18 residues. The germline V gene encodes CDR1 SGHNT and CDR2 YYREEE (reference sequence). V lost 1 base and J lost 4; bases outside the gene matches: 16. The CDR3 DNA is TGTGCCAGCAGCTTGCAGCTTCTGGGACAGTTAAATGTCTATGGCTACACCTTC. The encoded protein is CASSLQLLGQLNVYGYTF.

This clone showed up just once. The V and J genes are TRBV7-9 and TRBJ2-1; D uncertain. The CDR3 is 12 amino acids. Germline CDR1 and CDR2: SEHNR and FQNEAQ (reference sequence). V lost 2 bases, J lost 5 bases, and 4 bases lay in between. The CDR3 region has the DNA TGTGCCAGCAGCTTACAGGACAATGAGCAGTTCTTC. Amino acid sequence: CASSLQDNEQFF.

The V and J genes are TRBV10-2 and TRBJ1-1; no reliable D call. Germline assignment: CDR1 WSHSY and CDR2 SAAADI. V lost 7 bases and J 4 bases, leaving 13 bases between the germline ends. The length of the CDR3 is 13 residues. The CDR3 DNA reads TGCGCCAGCACACCGGGGTCGGTCACTGAAGCTTTCTTT. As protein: CASTPGSVTEAFF.

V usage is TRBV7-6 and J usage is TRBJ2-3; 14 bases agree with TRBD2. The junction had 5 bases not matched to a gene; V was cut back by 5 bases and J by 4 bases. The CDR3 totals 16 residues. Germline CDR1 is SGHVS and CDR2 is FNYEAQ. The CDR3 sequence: CASSPRTSGGPDTQYF. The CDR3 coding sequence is TGTGCCAGCAGCCCTAGGACTAGCGGGGGGCCAGATACGCAGTATTTT.